The clone carrying this T cell receptor beta chain was observed at least ten times. Its antigen is unknown. The CDR3 is 13 amino acids. Germline V gives CDR1 DFQATT, CDR2 SNEGSKA (reference sequence). V lost 5 bases to trimming and J lost 3 bases, with 13 bases between them. The entry originates in a study of T cells in Graves' hyperthyroidism and ophthalmopathy. Points from the study as a whole: Blood also showed most of the thyroid clonotypes that were expanded above 0.001.

For the diagnoses, clinical symptoms, serum thyroxine and TRAb, thyroid ultrasound and orbital computed tomography were used. TCR beta CDR3 regions were amplified from RNA transcripts. First-round RT-PCR targeting the TCR CDR3 was performed with the HTBI primer set. TCRdb redid the calling of the multiplex PCR reads with MiXCR, one entry per CDR3 protein. The sample carries fewer than 250,000 distinct CDR3 sequences, roughly a sixth recorded once. Sequencing input: blood. This receptor was taken from a man between 45 and 60 years old with Graves' hyperthyroidism. This chain uses TRBV20-1 with TRBJ2-5, with D possibly being TRBD1 (5 bases). DNA of the CDR3: TGCAGTGCTCTCCAGACAGAAAAAGAGACCCAGTACTTC. Amino acids: CSALQTEKETQYF.